This TCR beta chain was sequenced during a study of regulatory T cells in long-lasting Graves disease (dated by TCRdb to the early 2020s). Context from the whole study: Antithyroid drugs had been taken for less than 3 months by newly diagnosed Graves' disease patients. This study used TCR sequencing and RNA sequencing of peripheral blood to compare persistent Graves' disease patients against newly diagnosed Graves' disease patients. The study took place in China and was registered as a clinical trial. A total of about 33 samples were covered by TCR sequencing, comprising some 13 persistent and 20 or so newly diagnosed Graves' disease patients.

This clonotype was seen many times. Its antigen specificity is not known. A single base separates this from a much larger clone, so it may be a read error. According to the study, the label for this sample's time point signals: newly diagnosed GD, antithyroid drugs for less than 3 months. RNA was extracted from PBMCs in TRIzol for both TCR sequencing and RNA sequencing. The diagnosis of Graves' disease followed American Thyroid Association guidelines. Patients for the study were recruited at an endocrinology department in Xi'an, China. From each patient, 8 to 10 milliliters of peripheral blood was collected into an EDTA anticoagulant tube. Ficoll Paque Plus density gradient separation was used to isolate PBMCs, and no further T cell sorting was done. An Agilent 2100 Bioanalyzer and agarose gel were used to assess RNA quality, and a NanoDrop 2000 was used to measure RNA concentration. From a lookup of the germline V gene, CDR1 and CDR2 are SGHAT and FQNNGV. CDR3 length: 11 amino acids, cysteine to phenylalanine. The retained sequence is limited to the CDR3, 33 bases, with the frame set at the first base.

Library preparation employed multiplex PCR. Sequencing took place on an Illumina HiSeq 4000. To build TCR beta libraries, CDR3 regions were amplified by Arm-PCR using iRepertoire HTBI primers. Gel purification was performed on PCR products prior to sequencing. The study's own analysis went as follows. Across samples, 62 TRBV and 15 or so TRBJ segments were identified and used for gene usage analysis of CDR3 amino acid clonotypes. Filtered high-quality paired reads were merged into contigs using COPE and FqMerger. BLAST was used to align contigs to IMGT TRBV, TRBD and TRBJ reference genes, with CDR3 defined following IMGT. Clonotypes above 0.1% frequency were classified as highly expanded clones. Repertoire diversity was measured by Shannon entropy, and V-J evenness by the Gini coefficient. A clonotype was considered public if more than one individual shared it. Starting from the raw public reads, TCRdb applied fastp trimming at Q25, assembled clones with MiXCR and retained in-frame beta chains. Each entry is one CDR3 protein sequence, shown with its most common DNA and genes. The V and J calls and clone size come from TCRdb's table, not from the authors' own analysis. In all, the sample holds around 230,000 distinct CDR3 sequences, and about 17% of those were seen once. The ten largest make up more than 20% of the sample.

The paper's findings and limits, for the study overall: TRBV28, TRBJ1-2 and TRBJ2-5 were preferentially used in persistent disease, while TRBV20-1 and TRBJ2-1 were favored in newly diagnosed disease. Compared with newly diagnosed patients, patients with persistent Graves' disease had lower TCR Shannon entropy and fewer highly expanded clones, which suggests clonal expansion. Because the primary lesion, thyroid tissue, could not be accessed, the study looked at peripheral blood alone. Sequencing and analysis were limited to the TCR beta chain. As a limitation, the authors acknowledged that the small sample size may reduce accuracy. Persistent patients shared more public clonotypes among themselves (under 3,000) than newly diagnosed patients did (about 900).

The sample in question was peripheral blood mononuclear cells (PBMCs), obtained at new diagnosis, from a patient treated with antithyroid drugs. The TCR sequence derives from a female donor with Graves disease. The chain links TRBV11-2 with TRBJ2-3, with the D gene not confidently named. The nucleotide sequence reads as follows: TGTACCAGCAGCTTAGAAGATACGCAGTATTTT. This yields the protein CTSSLEDTQYF.